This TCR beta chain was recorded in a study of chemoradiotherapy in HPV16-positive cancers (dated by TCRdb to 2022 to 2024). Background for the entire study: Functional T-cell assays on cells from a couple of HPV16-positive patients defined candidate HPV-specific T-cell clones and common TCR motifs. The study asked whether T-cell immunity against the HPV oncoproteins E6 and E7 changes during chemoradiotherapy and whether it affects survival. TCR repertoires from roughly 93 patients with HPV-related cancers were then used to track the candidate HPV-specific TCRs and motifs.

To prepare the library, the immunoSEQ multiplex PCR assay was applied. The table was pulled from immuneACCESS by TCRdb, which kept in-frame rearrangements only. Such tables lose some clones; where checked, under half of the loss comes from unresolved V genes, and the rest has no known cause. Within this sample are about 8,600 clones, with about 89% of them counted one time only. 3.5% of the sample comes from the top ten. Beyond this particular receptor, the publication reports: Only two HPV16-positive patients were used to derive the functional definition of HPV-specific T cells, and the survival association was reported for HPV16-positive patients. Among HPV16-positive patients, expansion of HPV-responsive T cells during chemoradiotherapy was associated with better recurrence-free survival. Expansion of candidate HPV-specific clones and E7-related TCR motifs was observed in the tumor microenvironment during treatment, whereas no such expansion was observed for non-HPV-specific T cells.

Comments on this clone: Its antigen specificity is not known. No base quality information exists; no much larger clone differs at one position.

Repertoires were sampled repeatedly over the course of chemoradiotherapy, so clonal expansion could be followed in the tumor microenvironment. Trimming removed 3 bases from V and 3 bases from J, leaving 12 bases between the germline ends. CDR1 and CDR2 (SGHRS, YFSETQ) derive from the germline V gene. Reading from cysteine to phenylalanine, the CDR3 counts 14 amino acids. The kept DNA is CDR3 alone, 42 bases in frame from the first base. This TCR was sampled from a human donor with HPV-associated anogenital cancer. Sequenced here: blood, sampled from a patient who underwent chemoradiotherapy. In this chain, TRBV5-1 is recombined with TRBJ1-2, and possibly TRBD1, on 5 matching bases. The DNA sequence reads TGCGCCAGCAGCTCGGGACGAGGAGACTATGGCTACACCTTC. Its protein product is CASSSGRGDYGYTF. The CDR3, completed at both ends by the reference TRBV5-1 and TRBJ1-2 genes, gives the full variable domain KAGVTQTPRYLIKTRGQQVTLSCSPISGHRSVSWYQQTPGQGLQFLFEYFSETQRNKGNFPGRFSGRQFSNSRSEMNVSTLELGDSALYLCASSSGRGDYGYTFGSGTRLTVV.